The 32 T cell receptor beta chains below come from one sample, sequenced in a study of T cell repertoires in cytomegalovirus infection. One entry per CDR3 protein, called by TCRdb with MiXCR from the reads. The sample contains hundreds of thousands of distinct CDR3 sequences, 9% to 9.5% of which appear only once. Sample: PBMCs. The receptors shown here come from a human donor in good health (CMV status not recorded). Some clones in this sample may be carry-over from other donors' samples.

There are a few counts of this clonotype. The rearrangement uses TRBV29-1 and TRBJ2-7; 10 nucleotides match TRBD1. The CDR3 length is 16 residues. The V gene's germline CDR1 is SQVTM and CDR2 ANQGSEA. V lost 0 bases and J lost 7; bases outside the gene matches: 12. In DNA form, the CDR3 reads TGCAGCGTTGAAGATCCGTGGGGGGACAGGGGCGGTGAGCAGTACTTC. Translating gives CSVEDPWGDRGGEQYF.

This clonotype came up many times. V is TRBV7-6 and J is TRBJ2-6, with D uncertain. The CDR3 runs to 17 residues. CDR1 is SGHVS, CDR2 FNYEAQ, per germline. V was trimmed by 1 base and J by 0 bases, leaving 10 bases between them. Written as DNA, the CDR3 is TGTGCCAGCAGCTTAGATCTTGCTGTCTCTGGGGCCAACGTCCTGACTTTC. It specifies CASSLDLAVSGANVLTF. The variable domain in full, completed from reference TRBV7-6 and TRBJ2-6, reads GAGVSQSPRYKVTKRGQDVALRCDPISGHVSLYWYRQALGQGPEFLTYFNYEAQQDKSGLPNDRFSAERPEGSISTLTIQRTEQRDSAMYRCASSLDLAVSGANVLTFGAGSRLTVL.

This clonotype was recorded at least ten times. The chain uses TRBV7-8 and TRBJ2-2; 8 positions agree with TRBD2. V was pared by 6 bases and J by 7 bases, with 16 bases of the junction left unmatched. This CDR3 spans 17 amino acids. Per germline, CDR1 SGHVS and CDR2 FQNEAQ. CDR3 DNA sequence: TGTGCCAGCAGGCCGAGGGCGGCGGGAGGAATAAACGGGGAGCTGTTTTTT. Translated, it gives CASRPRAAGGINGELFF.

The table lists this clonotype with many counts. The V and J genes are TRBV28 and TRBJ2-1, with TRBD2 identical over 7 bases. This CDR3 has 18 residues. With 8 bases clipped from V and 4 bases from J, the junction kept 20 bases outside the gene matches. Germline loops: CDR1 MDHEN, CDR2 SYDVKM. The DNA for the CDR3 is TGTGCCAGCCAATCAATTGGGGCTAGCGGCGATTTTTACAATGAGCAGTTCTTC. This sequence encodes CASQSIGASGDFYNEQFF.

This clonotype was counted only a few times. The chain recombines TRBV7-6 with TRBJ2-7; possible D gene TRBD1, 6 bases. V was shortened by 3 bases and J by 2 bases, with 14 bases between the two germline ends. Germline V gene data show CDR1 as SGHVS and CDR2 as FNYEAQ. The CDR3 covers 15 residues. The CDR3 DNA follows: TGTGCCAGCAGCTTTATAGAGGACAGTACCTACGAGCAGTACTTC. It yields the protein CASSFIEDSTYEQYF.

At least ten counts were recorded for this clonotype. This rearrangement joins TRBV2 to TRBJ1-2; D possibly corresponds to TRBD1 (6 bases). Trimming took 3 bases from V and 7 from J, leaving 12 bases between them. Germline values: CDR1 SNHLY, CDR2 FYNNEI. CDR3 length equals 13 residues. CDR3 DNA: TGTGCCAGCAGTGAGTGGTCAGGGGCTGGCTACACCTTC. This codes for CASSEWSGAGYTF.

The V call is TRBV12-3 or TRBV12-4, the J call TRBJ2-1; 8 nucleotides line up with TRBD2. The CDR3 is 15 residues long. V lost 7 bases and J lost 4; bases outside the gene matches: 9. For the CDR3, the DNA is TGTGCCAGCACCCCCTCGACTAGCGCGTACAATGAGCAGTTCTTC. This gives the protein CASTPSTSAYNEQFF.

J is TRBJ2-1 and V is TRBV7-2; D not certain. CDR1 is SGHTA and CDR2 is FQGNSA in the germline V gene. This CDR3 is 14 amino acids long. The ends were cut back, 11 bases at V and 8 bases at J, with 22 bases in the middle. The DNA of the CDR3 is TGTGCCTCTCGAGGAAGTAGCCCCCCCGATGAGCAGTTCTTC. Protein: CASRGSSPPDEQFF.

Concerning this clonotype: The conserved final phenylalanine or tryptophan is absent from the CDR3, which likely points to a read error. The chain combines TRBV7-2 with TRBJ2-5; TRBD2 aligns across 9 bases. Trimming cost V 2 bases and J 2 bases; bases outside gene matches: 6. This CDR3 has 16 amino acids. Germline-derived CDR1 and CDR2 are SGHTA and FQGNSA. CDR3 residues: CASSLSLAGGQETQYL. The CDR3 DNA reads TGTGCCAGCAGCTTATCACTCGCGGGGGGGCAAGAGACCCAGTACTTA.

This rearrangement joins TRBV20-1 to TRBJ2-7, with 11 bases identical to TRBD2. The junction had 3 bases not matched to a gene; V was cut back by 5 bases and J by 0 bases. CDR1 is DFQATT, CDR2 SNEGSKA, per germline (reference sequence). The CDR3 runs to 14 residues. The CDR3 spells CSAGTSGLSYEQYF. For the CDR3, the DNA is TGCAGTGCTGGGACTAGCGGACTCTCCTACGAGCAGTACTTC.

This clonotype was found many times. The chain is built from TRBV7-2 and TRBJ2-7; D call uncertain. CDR1 is SGHTA, CDR2 FQGNSA, per germline. The CDR3 runs to 13 residues. V lost 5 bases and J 0 bases, leaving 8 bases between the germline ends. The CDR3 protein is CASSKGPSYEQYF. The CDR3 DNA reads as TGTGCCAGCAGCAAGGGCCCCTCCTACGAGCAGTACTTC.

This clonotype was seen a handful of times. The chain couples TRBV20-1 to TRBJ2-7; the match to TRBD2 covers 8 bases. Trimming cost V 1 base and J 2 bases; bases outside gene matches: 4. The CDR3 has 14 residues. CDR1 and CDR2 (germline): DFQATT, SNEGSKA (reference sequence). The CDR3 sequence is CSARVSGSPYEQYF. CDR3 sequence (DNA): TGCAGTGCTAGAGTAAGCGGGAGCCCCTACGAGCAGTACTTC.

In its sample, this clonotype was seen many times. The V gene is TRBV7-2, the J gene TRBJ2-1; TRBD1 might be the D (6 bases). CDR3 size: 16 residues. The germline gives CDR1 SGHTA, CDR2 FQGNSA. V lost 1 base to trimming and J lost 7 bases, with 17 bases between them. The CDR3 DNA reads as TGTGCCAGCAGCTTAGTCCCCCACCGCAGGGGTAATGAGCAGTTCTTC. Its translation is CASSLVPHRRGNEQFF.

The rearrangement joins TRBV13 to TRBJ1-6; 7 bases line up with TRBD1. Germline assignment: CDR1 PRHDT and CDR2 FYEKMQ (reference sequence). CDR3 length: 15 residues. V dropped 3 bases and J dropped 6; count of bases not matched to a gene: 5. In nucleotides, the CDR3 is TGTGCCAGCAGCTTGGACAGGCGCGTTAATTCACCCCTCCACTTT. Protein product: CASSLDRRVNSPLHF.

This clonotype came up many times. V and J are TRBV11-2 and TRBJ2-1; D unclear. Trimming took 3 bases from V and 0 from J, leaving 12 bases between them. This CDR3 has 16 residues. Per the germline V gene, CDR1 is SGHAT and CDR2 is FQNNGV. CDR3 protein: CASSFDSLSSYNEQFF. The CDR3 nucleotides are TGTGCCAGCAGCTTCGACTCCCTGAGCTCCTACAATGAGCAGTTCTTC.

The chain is built from TRBV5-6 and TRBJ2-1; D uncertain. In germline, CDR1 is SGHDT, CDR2 YYEEEE. V lost 1 base to trimming and J lost 4 bases, with 15 bases between them. The CDR3 is made up of 16 amino acids. Here the CDR3 reads CASSLLLVSEYNEQFF. As DNA, the CDR3 is TGTGCCAGCAGCTTGCTCTTGGTCAGCGAATACAATGAGCAGTTCTTC.

This clonotype has just a few counts. The rearrangement joins TRBV27 to TRBJ1-5; D uncertain. Trimming cost V 2 bases and J 3 bases, with 11 bases left between them. Germline assignment: CDR1 MNHEY and CDR2 SMNVEV (reference sequence). This CDR3 region has 15 residues. As DNA, the CDR3 is TGTGCCAGCAGTTTAGACCCCCCCCTCAATCAGCCCCAGCATTTT. Amino acids: CASSLDPPLNQPQHF.

Ten or more counts support this clonotype. This rearrangement joins TRBV5-1 to TRBJ2-5; TRBD1 is a possible D gene (5 bases). The germline CDR1 and CDR2 sequences are SGHRS and YFSETQ. The length of the CDR3 is 14 residues. V was trimmed by 2 bases and J by 1 base, leaving 9 bases between them. Here the CDR3 reads CASSFTGAQETQYF. For the CDR3, the DNA is TGCGCCAGCAGCTTCACAGGAGCCCAAGAGACCCAGTACTTC.

In its sample, this clonotype was seen a few times. This chain uses TRBV27 with TRBJ2-1; 13 nucleotides align to TRBD2. Trimming removed 5 bases from V and 7 bases from J; junction bases left unmatched: 11. Looked up from germline, CDR1 is MNHEY and CDR2 is SMNVEV (reference sequence). The CDR3 totals 17 residues. CDR3 loop: CASSPWTSGSIVNEQFF. CDR3 DNA sequence: TGTGCCAGCAGTCCCTGGACTAGCGGGAGTATCGTGAATGAGCAGTTCTTC.

As to this clonotype: This could be a read error, since a much larger clone is one nucleotide away. The rearrangement uses TRBV12-3 or TRBV12-4 and TRBJ2-3; 11 bases fit TRBD1. V dropped 4 bases and J dropped 1; count of bases not matched to a gene: 4. The CDR3 extends over 16 amino acids. The CDR3 bases are TGTGCCAGCAGTTGGGGGACAGGGGGACGCACAGATACGCAGTATTTT. This codes for CASSWGTGGRTDTQYF.

In this sample, this clonotype turned up a few times. CDR3 DNA: TGTGCCAGCAGCCGCGCCGGGCAGGGTCGCAATCAGCCCCAGCATTTT. Its protein is CASSRAGQGRNQPQHF. This chain links TRBV27 with TRBJ1-5, with a weak D call TRBD1 (5 bases). Germline loops: CDR1 MNHEY, CDR2 SMNVEV (reference sequence). The CDR3 consists of 16 residues. V was shortened by 6 bases and J by 2 bases, with 17 bases between the two germline ends.

The chain carries TRBV10-2 and TRBJ1-5, with 11 positions matching TRBD1. CDR3 length: 17 residues. J gave up 0 bases and V 6 bases, and 7 bases lay outside the gene matches. Germline assignment: CDR1 WSHSY and CDR2 SAAADI. The CDR3 spells CASRADRGRFSNQPQHF. As DNA, the CDR3 is TGCGCCAGCAGGGCGGACAGGGGGCGATTTAGCAATCAGCCCCAGCATTTT.

This clonotype has a handful of counts. The J gene is TRBJ2-2, the V gene TRBV6-4; D gene ambiguous. Looked up from germline, CDR1 is MRHNA and CDR2 is SNTAGT. The CDR3 spans 14 residues. Trimming pared 5 bases from V and 7 bases from J, leaving 14 bases between. CDR3 sequence: CASSNSSVGGELFF. The CDR3 region has the DNA TGTGCCAGCAGTAATTCCTCGGTGGGCGGGGAGCTGTTTTTT.

The rearrangement joins TRBV15 to TRBJ2-3; TRBD1 is a possible D gene (6 bases). Germline CDR1 is LNHNV and CDR2 is YYDKDF (reference sequence). Trimming removed 0 bases at V and 7 bases at J, with 20 bases between. CDR3 size: 17 residues. CDR3 bases: TGTGCCACCAGCAGAGAAGCAGGGGCACCCCCGGGCCATACGCAGTATTTT. This sequence encodes CATSREAGAPPGHTQYF.

This clonotype was detected only a few times. The chain couples TRBV6-2 or TRBV6-3 to TRBJ2-1, with a weak D call TRBD2 (5 bases). Trimming took off 7 bases at V and 4 bases at J, with 20 bases between the two ends. This CDR3 contains 16 residues. Germline assignment: CDR1 MNHEY and CDR2 SVGEGT. The CDR3 DNA is TGTGCCAGCACCCCTCTGCTGGCGGAGGCGTACAATGAGCAGTTCTTC. It codes for CASTPLLAEAYNEQFF.

The rearrangement uses TRBV7-6 and TRBJ2-5; D gene ambiguous. Germline values: CDR1 SGHVS, CDR2 FNYEAQ. The CDR3 covers 14 residues. V was pared by 1 base and J by 4 bases, with 10 bases between. The CDR3 DNA reads as TGTGCCAGCAGCTTAGGGTTAACCGGAGAGACCCAGTACTTC. Protein sequence: CASSLGLTGETQYF.

This clonotype has a count of ten or more. This rearrangement joins TRBV7-2 to TRBJ2-1; tentatively, D is TRBD1 (6 bases). Germline V gene data show CDR1 as SGHTA and CDR2 as FQGNSA. This CDR3 contains 12 residues. Trimming pared 5 bases from V and 9 bases from J, leaving 11 bases between. The CDR3 DNA reads as TGTGCCAGCAGCACGGACAGTCTTGAGCAGTTCTTC. This translates into CASSTDSLEQFF.

This clonotype was counted many times. The chain joins TRBV24-1 to TRBJ2-1; D is perhaps TRBD1 or TRBD2 (6 bases each). Trimming removed 5 bases from V and 2 bases from J, with 18 bases in between. The CDR3 is 17 residues long. Germline CDR1 is KGHDR and CDR2 is SFDVKD. CDR3 nucleotide sequence: TGTGCCACCAGTGCCACTAAGGGGGGACGGACCTACAATGAGCAGTTCTTC. As protein: CATSATKGGRTYNEQFF.

DNA for the CDR3: TGTGCCAGCAGCTTAAATCCTAGCGGGAGCTCCGGGGAGCTGTTTTTT. This encodes CASSLNPSGSSGELFF. The chain has TRBV7-3 and TRBJ2-2; 10 bases are a match to TRBD2. J gave up 6 bases and V 1 base, and 5 bases lay outside the gene matches. Per germline, CDR1 SGHTA and CDR2 FQGTGA. CDR3 length: 16 residues. The full variable domain, rest sourced from reference TRBV7-3 and TRBJ2-2, is GAGVSQTPSNKVTEKGKYVELRCDPISGHTALYWYRQSLGQGPEFLIYFQGTGAADDSGLPNDRFFAVRPEGSVSTLKIQRTERGDSAVYLCASSLNPSGSSGELFFGEGSRLTVL.

There are many counts of this clonotype. V gene TRBV11-2 combines with J gene TRBJ2-7; TRBD1 aligns across 10 bases. This CDR3 is built from 15 residues. V dropped 3 bases and J dropped 3; count of bases not matched to a gene: 5. Germline CDR1 and CDR2: SGHAT and FQNNGV. This CDR3 is CASSLVGQGVYEQYF. CDR3 sequence (DNA): TGTGCCAGCAGCTTGGTCGGACAGGGGGTCTACGAGCAGTACTTC.

This clonotype was detected only a few times. V is TRBV14 and J is TRBJ2-1, with no clear D. Trimming took off 5 bases at V and 4 bases at J, with 9 bases between the two ends. Per germline, CDR1 SGHDN and CDR2 FVKESK. This CDR3 is built from 13 residues. In nucleotides, the CDR3 is TGTGCCAGCAGCGTTGGGTTATACAATGAGCAGTTCTTC. Protein sequence: CASSVGLYNEQFF.

The chain joins TRBV7-2 to TRBJ2-2; 7 bases are a match to TRBD1. CDR3 length: 14 residues. The junction had 6 bases not matched to a gene; V was cut back by 4 bases and J by 7 bases. Germline V CDR1 and CDR2: SGHTA, FQGNSA. The CDR3 loop is CASSSPTGHGELFF. CDR3 nucleotides: TGTGCCAGCAGCTCACCGACAGGGCACGGGGAGCTGTTTTTT.